This T cell receptor (beta chain) was sequenced during a study of blood T cell repertoires in COVID-19. Across the whole study: Samples of COVID-19 (acute and convalescent) were obtained from the United States, Italy and Spain. T cells, B-cell-depleted T cells, or PBMCs provided the cDNA or gDNA that served as material.

Per the original data handling: Nucleated cell number was recorded as an estimate derived from reference gene primer amplification. The data were produced by immunoSEQ multiplex PCR, yet TCRdb's version contains in-frame clones alone and is incomplete. V, J and clone size are taken as reported in that table, and D and trimming were inferred from the DNA itself. Among 200,000 to 250,000 clones listed, around 84% were seen once. CDR3 length equals 15 residues. The V gene end was trimmed by 4 bases and the J gene end by 7 bases; junction bases not matched to a gene: 8. CDR1 SNHLY and CDR2 FYNNEI come from the germline V gene.

The sequence was obtained from a man in his forties with acute or convalescent COVID-19. The genes are TRBV2 and TRBJ1-2; TRBD1 aligns across 11 bases. Sequencing input: peripheral blood. CDR3 DNA: TGTGCCAGCAGTGGGACAGGGGGCGTTTTAGGTGGCTACACCTTC. Amino acid sequence: CASSGTGGVLGGYTF.